At least ten counts were recorded for the clone carrying this T cell receptor beta chain. Its matching antigen is unknown. Profiling of TCR beta VDJ combinations and CDR3 sequences used genomic DNA as template. A single record per CDR3 protein comes from TCRdb applying MiXCR to the reads. The sample shows roughly 170,000 distinct CDR3 sequences, less than 50% of them seen only once. The data derive from a study of CD8+CD57+ T cells in acquired aplastic anemia. Findings of the study overall: Around 29 CD8+ CDR3 sequences were shared between patients and controls.

Individuals selected for sequencing had exhibited CD8+CD57+ cell expansion on flow cytometry. V gave up 5 bases and J gave up 0 bases, with 11 bases separating them. Germline values: CDR1 DFQATT, CDR2 SNEGSKA (reference sequence). CDR3 length equals 14 residues. V and J are TRBV20-1 and TRBJ1-3; no definite D call. This receptor was identified in a human donor with aplastic anemia. Sequenced input: sorted CD4+, CD8+, or CD8+CD57+ T cells (not recorded which) from PBMCs. This chain's CDR3 is CSAFRPRSGNTIYF. The CDR3 coding sequence is TGCAGTGCTTTCCGGCCCCGCTCTGGAAACACCATATATTTT.